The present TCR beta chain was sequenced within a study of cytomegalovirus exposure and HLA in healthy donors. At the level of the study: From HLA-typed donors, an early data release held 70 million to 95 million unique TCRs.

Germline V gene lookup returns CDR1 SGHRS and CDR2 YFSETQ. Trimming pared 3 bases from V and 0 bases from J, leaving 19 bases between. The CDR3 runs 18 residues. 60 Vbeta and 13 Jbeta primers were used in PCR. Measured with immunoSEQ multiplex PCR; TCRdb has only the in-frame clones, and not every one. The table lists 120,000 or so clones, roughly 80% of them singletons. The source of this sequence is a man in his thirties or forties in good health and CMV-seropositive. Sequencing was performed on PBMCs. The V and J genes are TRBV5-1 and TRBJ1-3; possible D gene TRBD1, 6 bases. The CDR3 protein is CASSWSTAGTHSGNTIYF. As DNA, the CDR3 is TGCGCCAGCAGCTGGAGCACCGCCGGGACACACTCTGGAAACACCATATATTTT. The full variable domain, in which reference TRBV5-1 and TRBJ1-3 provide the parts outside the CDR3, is KAGVTQTPRYLIKTRGQQVTLSCSPISGHRSVSWYQQTPGQGLQFLFEYFSETQRNKGNFPGRFSGRQFSNSRSEMNVSTLELGDSALYLCASSWSTAGTHSGNTIYFGEGSWLTVV.